The rows below give T cell receptor beta chains drawn from one sample of a study of early T cells in non-severe SARS-CoV-2 infection. TCRdb processed the 5' RACE reads anew with MiXCR; each CDR3 protein has one entry. The table lists just over 95,000 distinct CDR3 sequences, more than 9.5% of them singletons, with approximately 4.5% in the top ten. The sequencing used whole blood, collected at baseline. Receptors originate from an adult who was a healthcare worker with PCR-confirmed SARS-CoV-2 infection or an uninfected control (not recorded which). Each CDR3 is given without its conserved first and last residue.

TRBV2,TRBJ1-6,ASSGQGIPTSPLH
TRBV5-6,TRBJ2-1,ASSLVASGVSYNEQF
TRBV6-2/TRBV6-3,TRBJ2-2,ASGGEVAGLWNTGELF
TRBV7-9,TRBJ2-3,ASGETSGTDTQY
TRBV4-2,TRBJ2-7,ASSQDLESSYEQY
TRBV21-1,TRBJ2-4,ASSKEAGGRESNIQY
TRBV29-1,TRBJ2-2,SVDGVGTGELF
TRBV7-2,TRBJ2-7,ASSWETGHTYEQY
TRBV7-9,TRBJ1-2,ASSYEVYGYT
TRBV4-1,TRBJ1-3,ASSQDISGLTRAPGNTIY
TRBV28,TRBJ2-7,ASSLSEALYEQY
TRBV20-1,TRBJ2-3,SAGANPTDTQY
TRBV3-1,TRBJ2-3,ASSPGQGWGDTQY
TRBV20-1,TRBJ1-1,SAETRRDTEAF
TRBV6-1,TRBJ2-1,ASAPPPYNEQF
TRBV13,TRBJ2-2,ASSPRTGTGELF
TRBV6-4,TRBJ1-5,ASSGVGADQPQH
TRBV20-1,TRBJ2-7,SATGTDSYEQY
TRBV19,TRBJ2-1,ASNKDRGRQNEQF
TRBV5-1,TRBJ2-3,ASSPGQGATDTQY
TRBV25-1,TRBJ2-1,VSSSLAIADAPTYNEQF
TRBV2,TRBJ2-6,ASTQPRDRVSGANVLT
TRBV5-6,TRBJ2-3,ASSYPGQVASTDTQY
TRBV2,TRBJ1-5,ASSENSAASINQPQH
TRBV7-8,TRBJ2-6,ASSVQSSGANVLT
TRBV10-2,TRBJ1-6,ASSESRGVGNSPLH
TRBV2,TRBJ1-2,ASRETGGKGYT
TRBV25-1,TRBJ2-7,AIAGSHWDEQY